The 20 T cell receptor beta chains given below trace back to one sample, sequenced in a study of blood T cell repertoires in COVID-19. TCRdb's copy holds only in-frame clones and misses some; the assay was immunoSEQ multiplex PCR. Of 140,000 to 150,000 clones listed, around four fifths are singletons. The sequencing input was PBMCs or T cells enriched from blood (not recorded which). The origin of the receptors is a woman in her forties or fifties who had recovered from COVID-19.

CDR3 loop: CASRRQGDNYGYTF. DNA of the CDR3: TGTGCCAGTAGACGACAGGGGGATAACTATGGCTACACCTTC. The chain recombines TRBV19 with TRBJ1-2; 9 positions match TRBD1. Germline-derived CDR1 and CDR2 are LNHDA and SQIVND (reference sequence). V trimming: 6 bases; J trimming: 1 base; junction bases outside the gene matches: 3. The CDR3 is 14 amino acids. The whole variable domain, filled in from reference TRBV19 and TRBJ1-2, reads DGGITQSPKYLFRKEGQNVTLSCEQNLNHDAMYWYRQDPGQGLRLIYYSQIVNDFQKGDIAEGYSVSREKKESFPLTVTSAQKNPTAFYLCASRRQGDNYGYTFGSGTRLTVV.

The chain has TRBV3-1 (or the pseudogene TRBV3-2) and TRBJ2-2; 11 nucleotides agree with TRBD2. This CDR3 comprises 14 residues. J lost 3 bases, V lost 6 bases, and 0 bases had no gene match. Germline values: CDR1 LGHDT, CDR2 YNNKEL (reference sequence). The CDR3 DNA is TGTGCCAGCAGACTAGCGGGGGACACCGGGGAGCTGTTTTTT. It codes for CASRLAGDTGELFF.

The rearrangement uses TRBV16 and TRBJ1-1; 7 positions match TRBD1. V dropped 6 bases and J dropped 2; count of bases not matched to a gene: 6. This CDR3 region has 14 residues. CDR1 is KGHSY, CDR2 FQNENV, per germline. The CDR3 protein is CASRRQGRNTEAFF. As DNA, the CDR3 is TGTGCCAGCAGGCGACAGGGAAGAAACACTGAAGCTTTCTTT.

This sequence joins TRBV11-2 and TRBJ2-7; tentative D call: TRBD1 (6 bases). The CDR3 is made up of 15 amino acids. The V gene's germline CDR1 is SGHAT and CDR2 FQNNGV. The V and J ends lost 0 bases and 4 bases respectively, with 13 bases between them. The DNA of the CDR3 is TGTGCCAGCAGCTTAGATTACGGAGGACAGTACGAGCAGTACTTC. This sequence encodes CASSLDYGGQYEQYF.

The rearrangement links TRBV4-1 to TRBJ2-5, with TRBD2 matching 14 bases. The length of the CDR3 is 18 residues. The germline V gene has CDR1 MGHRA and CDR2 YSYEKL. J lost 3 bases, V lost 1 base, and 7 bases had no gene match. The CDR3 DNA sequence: TGCGCCAGCAGCCAAGGGACTAGCGGGGGGTTCTTGGAAGAGACCCAGTACTTC. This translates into CASSQGTSGGFLEETQYF.

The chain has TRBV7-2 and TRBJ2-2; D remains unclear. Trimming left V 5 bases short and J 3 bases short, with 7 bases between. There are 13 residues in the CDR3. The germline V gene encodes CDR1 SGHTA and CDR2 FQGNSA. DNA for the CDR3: TGTGCCAGCAGCGTACAGTACACCGGGGAGCTGTTTTTT. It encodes CASSVQYTGELFF.

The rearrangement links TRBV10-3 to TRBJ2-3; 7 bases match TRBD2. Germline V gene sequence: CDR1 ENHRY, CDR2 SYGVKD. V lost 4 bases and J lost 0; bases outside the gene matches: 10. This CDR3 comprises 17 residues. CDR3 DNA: TGTGCCATCAGTGCGCTAGCGGAAACCTCTAGCACAGATACGCAGTATTTT. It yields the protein CAISALAETSSTDTQYF.

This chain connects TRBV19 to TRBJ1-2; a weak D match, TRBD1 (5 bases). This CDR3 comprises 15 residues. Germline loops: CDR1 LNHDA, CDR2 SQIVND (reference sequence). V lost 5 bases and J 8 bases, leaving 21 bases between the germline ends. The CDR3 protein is CASSVTLRDTRGYTF. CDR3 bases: TGTGCCAGTAGTGTGACACTCAGGGATACGAGAGGCTACACCTTC.

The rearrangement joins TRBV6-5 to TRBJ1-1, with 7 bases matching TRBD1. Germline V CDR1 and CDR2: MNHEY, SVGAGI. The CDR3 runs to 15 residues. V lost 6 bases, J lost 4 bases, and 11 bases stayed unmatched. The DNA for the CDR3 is TGTGCCAGCAGAAGGCAGGGGGGAGGCGGCACTGAAGCTTTCTTT. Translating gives CASRRQGGGGTEAFF.

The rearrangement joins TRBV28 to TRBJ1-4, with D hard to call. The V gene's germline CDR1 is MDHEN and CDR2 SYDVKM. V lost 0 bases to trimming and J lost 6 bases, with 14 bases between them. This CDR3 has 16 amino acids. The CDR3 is CASSLWARGLDEKLFF. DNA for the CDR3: TGTGCCAGCAGTTTATGGGCCAGAGGGTTGGATGAAAAACTGTTTTTT.

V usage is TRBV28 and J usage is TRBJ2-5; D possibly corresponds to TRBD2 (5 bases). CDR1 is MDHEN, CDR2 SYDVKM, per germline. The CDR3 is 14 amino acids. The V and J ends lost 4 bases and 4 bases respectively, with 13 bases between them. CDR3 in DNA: TGTGCCAGCAGTTCGGCCAGAGGGAGAGAGACCCAGTACTTC. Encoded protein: CASSSARGRETQYF.

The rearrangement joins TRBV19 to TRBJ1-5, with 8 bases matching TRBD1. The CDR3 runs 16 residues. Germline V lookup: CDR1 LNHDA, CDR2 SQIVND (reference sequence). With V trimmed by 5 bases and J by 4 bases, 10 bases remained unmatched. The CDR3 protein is CASSSLDRGRNQPQHF. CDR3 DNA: TGTGCCAGTAGTTCACTAGACAGGGGAAGGAATCAGCCCCAGCATTTT.

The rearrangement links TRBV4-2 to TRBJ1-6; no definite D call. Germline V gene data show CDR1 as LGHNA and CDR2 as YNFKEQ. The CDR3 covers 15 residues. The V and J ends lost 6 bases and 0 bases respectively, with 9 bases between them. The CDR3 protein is CASRYDNSYNSPLHF. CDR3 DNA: TGTGCCAGCAGATACGACAACTCCTATAATTCACCCCTCCACTTT.

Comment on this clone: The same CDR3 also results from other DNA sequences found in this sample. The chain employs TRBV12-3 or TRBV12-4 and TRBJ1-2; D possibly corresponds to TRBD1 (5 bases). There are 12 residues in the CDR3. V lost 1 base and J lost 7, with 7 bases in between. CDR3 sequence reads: CASSLGGVGYTF. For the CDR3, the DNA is TGTGCCAGCAGTTTAGGGGGGGTTGGCTACACCTTC.

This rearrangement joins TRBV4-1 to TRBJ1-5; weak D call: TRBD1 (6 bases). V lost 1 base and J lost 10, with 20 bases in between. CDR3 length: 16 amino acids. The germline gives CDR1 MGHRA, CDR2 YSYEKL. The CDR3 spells CASSQVRPGASPPQHF. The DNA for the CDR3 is TGCGCCAGCAGCCAAGTACGGCCAGGGGCCTCCCCCCCCCAGCATTTT.

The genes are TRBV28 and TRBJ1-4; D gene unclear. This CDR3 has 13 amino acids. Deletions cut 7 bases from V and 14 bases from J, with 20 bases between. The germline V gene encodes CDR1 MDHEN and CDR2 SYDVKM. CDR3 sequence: CASTSPAVALLFF. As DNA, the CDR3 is TGTGCCAGCACGTCCCCCGCAGTCGCTTTGCTGTTTTTT.

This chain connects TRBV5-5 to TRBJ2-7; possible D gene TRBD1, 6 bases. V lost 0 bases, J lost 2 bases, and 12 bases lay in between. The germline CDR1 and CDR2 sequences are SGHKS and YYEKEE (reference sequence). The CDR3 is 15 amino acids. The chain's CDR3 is CASSLGTGSAYEQYV. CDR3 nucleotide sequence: TGTGCCAGCAGCTTGGGTACAGGGAGCGCCTACGAGCAGTACGTC.

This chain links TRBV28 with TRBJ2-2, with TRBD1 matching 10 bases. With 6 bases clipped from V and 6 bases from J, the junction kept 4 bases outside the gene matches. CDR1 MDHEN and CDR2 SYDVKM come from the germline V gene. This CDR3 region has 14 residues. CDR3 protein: CASSPDRGPGELFF. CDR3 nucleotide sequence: TGTGCCAGCAGCCCAGACAGGGGGCCCGGGGAGCTGTTTTTT.

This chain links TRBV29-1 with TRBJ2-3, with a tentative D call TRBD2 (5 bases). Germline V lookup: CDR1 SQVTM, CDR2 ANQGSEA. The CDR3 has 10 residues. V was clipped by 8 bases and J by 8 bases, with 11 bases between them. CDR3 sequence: CSSGEGTQYF. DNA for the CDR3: TGCAGCTCCGGGGAAGGTACGCAGTATTTT.

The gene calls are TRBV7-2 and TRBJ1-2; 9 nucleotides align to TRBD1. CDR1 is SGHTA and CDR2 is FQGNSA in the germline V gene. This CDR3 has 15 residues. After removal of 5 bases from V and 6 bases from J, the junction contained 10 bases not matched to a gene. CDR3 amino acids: CASSPRRDRDHGYTF. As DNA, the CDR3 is TGTGCCAGCAGCCCCCGGAGGGACAGGGATCATGGCTACACCTTC.